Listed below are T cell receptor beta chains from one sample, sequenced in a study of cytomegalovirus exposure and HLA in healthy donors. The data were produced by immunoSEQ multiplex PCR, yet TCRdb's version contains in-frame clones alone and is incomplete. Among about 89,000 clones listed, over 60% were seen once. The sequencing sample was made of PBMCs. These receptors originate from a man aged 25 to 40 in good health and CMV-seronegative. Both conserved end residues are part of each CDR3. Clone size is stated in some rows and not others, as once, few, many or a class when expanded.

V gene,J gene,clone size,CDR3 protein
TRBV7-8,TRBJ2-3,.,CASSLRDRSTDTQYF
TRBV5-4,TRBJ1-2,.,CASSTDRGLYYGYTF
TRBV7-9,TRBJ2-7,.,CASSFPTGIGAYEQYF
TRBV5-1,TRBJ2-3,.,CASGGDSRRDTQYF
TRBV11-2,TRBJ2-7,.,CASSDPGLAAYEQYF
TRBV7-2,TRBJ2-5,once,CASSLGLAGGETQYF
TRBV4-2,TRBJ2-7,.,CASSHDPGGGANEQYF
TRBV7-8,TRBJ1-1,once,CASSLATGYTEAFF
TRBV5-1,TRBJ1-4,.,CASSLQGWGKEKLFF
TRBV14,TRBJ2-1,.,CASSQADNEQFF
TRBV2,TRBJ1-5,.,CASSTHRDRGGDQPQHF
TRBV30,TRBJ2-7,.,CAWSVSGDGSEQYF
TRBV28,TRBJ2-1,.,CASKPAGSSYNEQFF
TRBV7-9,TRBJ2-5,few,CASSLGGNFRETQYF
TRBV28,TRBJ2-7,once,CASSRTGYEQYF
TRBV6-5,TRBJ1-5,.,CASSYSDRDQPQHF
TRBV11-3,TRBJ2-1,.,CASSPAGTENNEQFF
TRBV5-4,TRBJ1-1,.,CASSSNSGPNTEAFF
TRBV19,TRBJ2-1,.,CASSNPGLAGGPMVF
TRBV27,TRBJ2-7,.,CASSLFGGSAWEQYF
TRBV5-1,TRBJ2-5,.,CASSAAGRKETQYF
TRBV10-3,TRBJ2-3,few,CAISEFRDTQYF
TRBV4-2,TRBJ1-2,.,CASSQTEDYGYTF
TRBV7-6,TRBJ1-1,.,CASSNRLTGNTEAFF
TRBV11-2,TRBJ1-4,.,CASSFRHGTNEKLFF
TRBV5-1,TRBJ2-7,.,CASSLDRVAYEQYF
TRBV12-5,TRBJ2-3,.,CASGLGLAGVTDTQYF
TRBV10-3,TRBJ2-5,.,CAISERTGRETQYF
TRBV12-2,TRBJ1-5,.,CASRLDRNYSNQPQHF
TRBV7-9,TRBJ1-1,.,CSSSTKDMNTEAFF
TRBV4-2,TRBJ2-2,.,CASSQDEANTGELFF
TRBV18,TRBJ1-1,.,CASSKGQTNTEAFF
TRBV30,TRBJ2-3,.,CAWSVRGGTDTQYF
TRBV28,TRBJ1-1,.,CASRSTGEHTEAFF
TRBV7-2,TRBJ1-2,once,CASSPDRNYGYTF
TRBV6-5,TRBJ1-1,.,CASSYSRAVNTEAFF
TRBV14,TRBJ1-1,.,CASSPQGANTEAFF
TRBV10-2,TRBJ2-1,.,CASSLNRDYNEQFF
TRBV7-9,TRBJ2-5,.,CASSLSLRTDQETQYF
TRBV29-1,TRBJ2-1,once,CSVDVLVGVNEQFF
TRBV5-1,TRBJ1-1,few,CASKQLNTEAFF
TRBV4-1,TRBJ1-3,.,CASSQDGFLRGDTIYF
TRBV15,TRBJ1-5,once,CATSIIGGPQPQHF
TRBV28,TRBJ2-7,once,CASSYQGYEQYF
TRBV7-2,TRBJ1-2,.,CASSLVGGDYYGYTF
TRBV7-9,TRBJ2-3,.,CASSSGIVLADTQYF
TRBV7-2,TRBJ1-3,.,CASSTTGGNTIYF
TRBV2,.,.,CASRFTGGPYEQYF
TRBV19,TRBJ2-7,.,CASSILAGPYEQYF
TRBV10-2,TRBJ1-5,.,CASKDRANQPQHF
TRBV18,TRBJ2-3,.,CASSPPLADTQYF
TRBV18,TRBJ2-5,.,CASSPVRGFKETQYF
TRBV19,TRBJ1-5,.,CASSGTGGGQPQHF
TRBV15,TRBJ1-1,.,CATSRDQGSTEAFF
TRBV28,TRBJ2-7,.,CASSSLERESSYEQYF
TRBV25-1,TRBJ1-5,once,CASRGAGLQPQHF
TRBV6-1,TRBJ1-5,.,CASSPAGFDYQPQHF
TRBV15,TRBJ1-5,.,CATSRDIRGQGAYAGNQPQHF
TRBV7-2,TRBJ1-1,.,CASSAHEEAFF
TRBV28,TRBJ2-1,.,CASSTGGAYNEQFF